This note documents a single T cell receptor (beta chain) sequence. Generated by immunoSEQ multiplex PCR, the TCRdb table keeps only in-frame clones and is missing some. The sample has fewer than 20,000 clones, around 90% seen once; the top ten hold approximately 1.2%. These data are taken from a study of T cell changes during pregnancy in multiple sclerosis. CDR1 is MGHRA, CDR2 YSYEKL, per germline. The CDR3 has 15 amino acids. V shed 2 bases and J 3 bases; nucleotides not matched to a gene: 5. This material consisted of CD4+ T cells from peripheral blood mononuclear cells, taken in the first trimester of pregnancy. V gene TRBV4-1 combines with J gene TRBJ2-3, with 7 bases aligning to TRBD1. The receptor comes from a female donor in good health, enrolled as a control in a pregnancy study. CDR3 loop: CASSQTGQLTDTQYF. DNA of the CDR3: TGCGCCAGCAGCCAAACGGGACAGTTAACAGATACGCAGTATTTT.